Listed below are T cell receptor beta chains from one sample, sequenced in a study of cytomegalovirus exposure and HLA in healthy donors. Sequencing was performed with immunoSEQ multiplex PCR; in TCRdb, only in-frame clones are kept and a portion is missing. The sample lists around 200,000 clones, roughly four fifths occurring once. Sequencing input: PBMCs. The receptors shown here come from a woman between 50 and 59 years old in good health and CMV-seropositive. Both conserved end residues are part of each CDR3.

v_gene	CDR3aa
TRBV15	CATSNPSGSGGGRTDTQYF
TRBV7-2	CASSLGGTTYNEQFF
TRBV4-2	CASSQSSGGYNEQFF
TRBV7-2	CASSWGQQETQYF
TRBV27	CASTRGLISGELFF
TRBV5-4	CASSLDGPTREYF
TRBV6-6	CASTTGGYNSPLHF
TRBV7-8	CASSSNSRGATGELFF
TRBV5-1	CASSLDRGGYNEQFF
TRBV29-1	CSSLTGGRNYGYTF
TRBV4-3	CASSPQPRVNAYGYTF
TRBV5-1	CASSVTGVANVLTF
TRBV7-9	CASSFGDSEAFF
TRBV6-1	CASSEQGEYSEQYF
TRBV5-6	CASSFLGDTPYEQYF
TRBV6-5	CASSYGPSDREYEQYF
TRBV30	CAWRASSYNEQFF
TRBV7-2	CASSRAGGNTGELFF
TRBV29-1	CSLGASNTEAFF
TRBV30	CAWSVASRRWFADTQYF
TRBV7-9	CASSSLGVETQYF
TRBV18	CASSSGTGSYTF
TRBV4-2	CASSQAAGTGFRSYEQYF
TRBV7-9	CASSPQYNEQFF
TRBV7-8	CASSLGPPGTIYF
TRBV27	CASRREEFTEAFF
TRBV7-2	CASSPDGGGGQPQHF
TRBV9	CASSAFGVMNTEAFF
TRBV7-9	CASSFPREKLFF
TRBV6-1	CASSEGKGASGSYEQYF
TRBV29-1	CSVTGGSNYGYTF
TRBV10-1	CASSQGQGYEQYF
TRBV4-3	CASSQDWLANEKLFF
TRBV11-3	CASSPDSGNTIYF